This TCR beta chain emerged from a study of CXCR3-negative and CXCR3-positive naive CD8 T cells (dated by TCRdb to about 2019). The study in broad terms: In total, about 130 million TRB reads were obtained, which works out to roughly 1.5 +/- 0.3 million reads per library. Diversity and physicochemical repertoire analyses covered about a dozen donors pooled from two independent experiments. TRBV-TRBJ cluster analysis included naive subsets from several donors and memory cells from 3 donors.

In the germline V gene, CDR1 corresponds to MNHEY and CDR2 to SVGEGT. Reading from cysteine to phenylalanine, the CDR3 counts 17 amino acids. The record lacks a DNA sequence. Comment on this clonotype: Its antigen remains unidentified.

Points the paper makes about the study in general: Comparably high repertoire diversity was found in both naive subsets, whereas much lower repertoire diversity was found in memory CD8+ T cells. Freshly isolated PBMCs were used for most assays because CXCR3 expression partially decreased after cryopreservation. TRBV-TRBJ usage was similar between naive CXCR3-negative and CXCR3-positive cells from the same donor, while memory cells showed distinct patterns. Compared with CXCR3-negative naive cells, CXCR3-positive naive cells had TRB CDR3s with higher hydrophobicity (lower Kidera factor 4), lower energy, and higher strength and volume indices. Because surface CD5, which has been linked to self-reactivity in mice, was comparable between naive subsets, TCR interaction strength was also inferred from TRB CDR3 physicochemical properties.

For every CD8+ T cell subset, a few hundred thousand cells were flow-sorted straight into RLT lysis buffer, and each subset was sorted in triplicate. To exclude memory contaminants, naive CD8+ T cells were stringently defined as CD45RO-CCR7+CD27+CD95-. Peripheral blood mononuclear cells were isolated from buffy coats using standard density gradient centrifugation. Naive CXCR3-negative and CXCR3-positive CD8+ T cells were flow-sorted using a FACSAria III. Total RNA was extracted from sorted cells using an RNeasy Mini Kit. Sequencing relied on a NextSeq 550. The Human TCR Profiling Kit (MiLaboratory) was used to make UMI-labeled 5' RACE TRB cDNA libraries. cDNA synthesis used the entire amount of extracted RNA, and PCR amplification then used the entire amount of cDNA produced. Libraries were prepared in parallel with an identical number of PCR cycles. As for the original processing: MIGEC and MiXCR extracted about 53,000 +/- 10,000 unique UMI-labeled TRB cDNA molecules per library, requiring at least two reads per UMI. On average, roughly 40,000 +/- 10,000 functional in-frame TRB CDR3 nucleotide clonotypes lacking stop codons were found per library. Diversity metrics, including normalized Shannon-Wiener and Chao1, were computed in VDJtools after downsampling to 5000 UMI-labeled TRB molecules per sample. VDJtools was used to calculate clonotype-size-weighted physicochemical properties of the central five CDR3 residues, namely interaction energy, strength, volume and Kidera factor 4. Following reprocessing of the reads by TCRdb, the data hold one row per CDR3 protein sequence and no DNA is available. TCRdb, not the authors, supplied the V and J calls. The table for this sample records tens of thousands of distinct CDR3 sequences. The top ten clones comprise about 1.4% of the sample.

This TCR was sampled from a human donor in good health. Some clones in this sample may be carry-over from other donors' samples. Recombination connected TRBV6-2 or TRBV6-3 to TRBJ2-1; TCRdb selects TRBD2, and the lack of DNA leaves this call unchecked. Sequencing was done on a sample of naive CXCR3- CD8+ T cells from blood. Explained via the paper, the cell subset or site label denotes: CD45RO-CCR7+CD27+CD95- naive CD8+ T cells lacking CXCR3 (TNR3-). The CDR3 protein is CASSTPTVGRDYNEQFF.